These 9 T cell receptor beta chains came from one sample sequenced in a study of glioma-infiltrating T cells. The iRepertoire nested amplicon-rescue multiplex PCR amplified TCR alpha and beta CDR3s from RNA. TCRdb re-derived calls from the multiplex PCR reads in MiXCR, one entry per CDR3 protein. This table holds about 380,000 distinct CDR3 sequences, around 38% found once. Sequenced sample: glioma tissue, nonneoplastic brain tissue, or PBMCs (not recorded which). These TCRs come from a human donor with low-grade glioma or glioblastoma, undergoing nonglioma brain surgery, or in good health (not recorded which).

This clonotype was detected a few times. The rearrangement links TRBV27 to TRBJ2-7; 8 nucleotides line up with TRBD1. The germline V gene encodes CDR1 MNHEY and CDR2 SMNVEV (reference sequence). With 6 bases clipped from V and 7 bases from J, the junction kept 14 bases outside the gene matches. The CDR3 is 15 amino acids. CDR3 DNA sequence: TGTGCCAGCAGCTTAGTTCAGGGGGCTGAGGGAGAGCAGTACTTC. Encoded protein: CASSLVQGAEGEQYF.

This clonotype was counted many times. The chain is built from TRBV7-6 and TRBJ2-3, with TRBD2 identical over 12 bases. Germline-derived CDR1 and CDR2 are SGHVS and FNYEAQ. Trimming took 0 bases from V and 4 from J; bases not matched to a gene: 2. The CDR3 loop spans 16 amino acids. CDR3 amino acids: CASSLATSGSADTQYF. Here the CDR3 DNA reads TGTGCCAGCAGCTTAGCGACTAGCGGGAGTGCAGATACGCAGTATTTT.

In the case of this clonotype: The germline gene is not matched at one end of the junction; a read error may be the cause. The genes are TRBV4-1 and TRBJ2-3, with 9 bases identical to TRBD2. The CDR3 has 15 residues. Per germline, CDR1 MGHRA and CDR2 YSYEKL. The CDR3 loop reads CASSPISGRTDTQYF. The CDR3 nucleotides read TGTGCCAGCAGCCCAATCAGCGGGAGGACAGATACGCAGTATTTT.

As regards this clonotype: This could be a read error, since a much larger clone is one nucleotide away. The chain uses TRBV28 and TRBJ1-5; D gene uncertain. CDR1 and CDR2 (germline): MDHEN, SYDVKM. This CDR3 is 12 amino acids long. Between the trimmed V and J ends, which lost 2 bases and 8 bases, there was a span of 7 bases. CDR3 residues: CASSLEGKPQHF. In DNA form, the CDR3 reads TGTGCCAGCAGTTTAGAAGGGAAGCCCCAGCATTTT. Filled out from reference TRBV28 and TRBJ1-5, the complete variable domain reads DVKVTQSSRYLVKRTGEKVFLECVQDMDHENMFWYRQDPGLGLRLIYFSYDVKMKEKGDIPEGYSVSREKKERFSLILESASTNQTSMYLCASSLEGKPQHFGDGTRLSIL.

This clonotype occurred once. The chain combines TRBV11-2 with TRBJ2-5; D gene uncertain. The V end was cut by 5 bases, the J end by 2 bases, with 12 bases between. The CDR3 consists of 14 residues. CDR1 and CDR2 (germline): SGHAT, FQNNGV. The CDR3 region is CASSPRGRQETQYF. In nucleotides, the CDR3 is TGTGCCAGCAGCCCCCGTGGGCGGCAAGAGACCCAGTACTTC. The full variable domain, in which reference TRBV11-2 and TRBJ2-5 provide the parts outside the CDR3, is EAGVAQSPRYKIIEKRQSVAFWCNPISGHATLYWYQQILGQGPKLLIQFQNNGVVDDSQLPKDRFSAERLKGVDSTLKIQPAKLEDSAVYLCASSPRGRQETQYFGPGTRLLVL.

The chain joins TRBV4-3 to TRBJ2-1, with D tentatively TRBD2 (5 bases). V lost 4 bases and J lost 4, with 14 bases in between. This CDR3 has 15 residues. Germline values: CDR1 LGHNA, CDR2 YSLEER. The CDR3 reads CASSLRITGYNEQFF. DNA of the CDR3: TGCGCCAGCAGCCTTCGAATAACGGGATACAATGAGCAGTTCTTC.

CDR3 loop: CASSWAGLSYEQYF. CDR3 DNA sequence: TGTGCCAGTAGTTGGGCGGGCCTCTCCTACGAGCAGTACTTC. This chain uses TRBV19 with TRBJ2-7, with a possible D match to TRBD2 (5 bases). Trimming removed 5 bases at V and 0 bases at J, with 11 bases between. This CDR3 region has 14 residues. From germline, CDR1 is LNHDA and CDR2 SQIVND (reference sequence).

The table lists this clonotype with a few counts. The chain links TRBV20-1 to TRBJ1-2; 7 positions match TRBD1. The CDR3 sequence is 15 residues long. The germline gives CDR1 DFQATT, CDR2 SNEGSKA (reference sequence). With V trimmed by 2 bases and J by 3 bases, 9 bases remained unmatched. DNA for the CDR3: TGCAGTGCTAGACCTCAGACAGGGAAGGACTATGGCTACACCTTC. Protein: CSARPQTGKDYGYTF.

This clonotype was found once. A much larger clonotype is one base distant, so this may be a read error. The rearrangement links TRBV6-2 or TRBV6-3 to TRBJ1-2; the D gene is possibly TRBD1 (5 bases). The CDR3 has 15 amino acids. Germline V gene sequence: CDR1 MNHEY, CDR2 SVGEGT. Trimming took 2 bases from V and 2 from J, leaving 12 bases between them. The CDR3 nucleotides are TGTGCCAGCAGTTACGGGGCAAGGGTCAACTATGGCTACACCTTC. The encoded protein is CASSYGARVNYGYTF.